These T cell receptor beta chains were read from a single sample in a study of T cells after yellow fever vaccination. A single record per CDR3 protein comes from TCRdb applying MiXCR to the 5' RACE reads. The sample carries around 320,000 distinct CDR3 sequences, around 4.5% recorded once. The sample was PBMCs, taken 15 days after the yellow fever booster vaccination. These receptor sequences come from a man younger than 30 who received the YFV17D yellow fever vaccine. Each CDR3 is given with its conserved first and last residue. A D gene is named only where the DNA matches it firmly. Some rows have no size entry. The others give once, few or many, or a class for an expanded clone.

d_call,j_call,v_call,clone_size,cdr3_aa,cdr3_nt
NA,TRBJ2-2,TRBV20-1,NA,CSASGQFLNTGELFF,TGCAGTGCAAGCGGACAGTTCCTAAACACCGGGGAGCTGTTTTTT
TRBD1,TRBJ1-4,TRBV5-1,many,CASSLKGASNEKLFF,TGCGCCAGCAGCTTGAAGGGGGCATCTAATGAAAAACTGTTTTTT
TRBD2,TRBJ2-3,TRBV20-1,NA,CSARSPTSGGPDTQYF,TGCAGTGCTAGATCCCCGACTAGCGGGGGGCCAGATACGCAGTATTTT
NA,TRBJ1-3,TRBV4-1,few,CASSQGERAKAGNTIYF,TGCGCCAGCAGCCAAGGGGAAAGGGCTAAGGCCGGAAACACCATATATTTT
NA,TRBJ1-1,TRBV7-9,few,CASSGGYLNTEAFF,TGTGCCAGCAGCGGAGGCTACCTGAACACTGAAGCTTTCTTT
TRBD1,TRBJ2-6,TRBV4-2,many,CASSYDRGRGANVLTF,TGTGCCAGCAGCTACGACAGGGGGCGGGGGGCCAACGTCCTGACTTTC
NA,TRBJ2-7,TRBV5-5,few,CASSTWTVLAYEQYF,TGTGCCAGCAGCACGTGGACGGTTCTTGCCTACGAGCAGTACTTC
NA,TRBJ2-7,TRBV7-9,many,CASSSGRGSIHEQYF,TGTGCCAGCAGCTCAGGCCGCGGGTCAATCCACGAGCAGTACTTC
TRBD1,TRBJ1-1,TRBV5-1,many,CASSLEGQSNTEAFF,TGCGCCAGCAGCTTGGAGGGACAGAGTAACACTGAAGCTTTCTTT
TRBD1,TRBJ2-2,TRBV7-6,few,CASSTRQGNTGELFF,TGTGCCAGCAGCACCAGACAGGGGAACACCGGGGAGCTGTTTTTT
NA,TRBJ1-2,TRBV5-6,few,CASSFHYGGYTF,TGTGCCAGCAGCTTTCACTATGGAGGCTACACCTTC
NA,TRBJ1-1,TRBV6-5,many,CASKYPGGTEAFF,TGTGCCAGCAAGTACCCCGGAGGCACTGAAGCTTTCTTT
NA,TRBJ2-1,TRBV29-1,NA,CSVEGVQGSYNEQFF,TGCAGCGTTGAGGGGGTCCAGGGCTCCTACAATGAGCAGTTCTTC
TRBD1,TRBJ1-5,TRBV6-4,many,CASSPSGAGGQPQHF,TGTGCCAGCAGCCCCTCAGGGGCAGGGGGGCAGCCCCAGCATTTT
TRBD2,TRBJ2-2,TRBV4-1,few,CASSQKTLLAANTGELFF,TGCGCCAGCAGCCAAAAAACCCTACTAGCGGCGAACACCGGGGAGCTGTTTTTT
NA,TRBJ2-7,TRBV7-9,many,CASSSPQGYEQYF,TGTGCCAGCAGCTCCCCCCAGGGGTACGAGCAGTACTTC
NA,TRBJ2-5,TRBV5-6,many,CASSLRKHQQETQYF,TGTGCCAGCAGCTTGCGTAAGCATCAACAAGAGACCCAGTACTTC
NA,TRBJ1-4,TRBV11-2,NA,CASSTSEKLFF,TGTGCCAGCAGCACCAGTGAAAAACTGTTTTTT
NA,TRBJ2-5,TRBV3-1,NA,CASSQFIGGAGETQYF,TGTGCCAGCAGCCAATTTATAGGGGGAGCGGGAGAGACCCAGTACTTC
NA,TRBJ1-3,TRBV4-2,many,CASSQSQDGNTIYF,TGTGCCAGCAGCCAATCCCAGGACGGAAACACCATATATTTT
TRBD2,TRBJ2-1,TRBV5-1,few,CASSNGGGPIYNEQFF,TGCGCCAGCAGCAACGGCGGGGGACCAATCTACAATGAGCAGTTCTTC
TRBD1,TRBJ1-4,TRBV28,many,CASSSSGTGSLGEKLFF,TGTGCCAGCAGTTCCTCCGGGACAGGGTCCCTTGGTGAAAAACTGTTTTTT
NA,TRBJ2-7,TRBV6-2/TRBV6-3,many,CASSYLVFEQYF,TGTGCCAGCAGTTACTTGGTGTTCGAGCAGTACTTC
NA,TRBJ2-6,TRBV23-1,many,CASRQGGANVLTF,TGCGCCAGCAGACAGGGTGGGGCCAACGTCCTGACTTTC
TRBD2,TRBJ2-1,TRBV5-1,many,CASSYSTSGGADEQFF,TGCGCCAGCAGCTACTCAACTAGCGGGGGGGCGGATGAGCAGTTCTTC
TRBD2,TRBJ2-1,TRBV14,few,CASSQSAGARYNEQFF,TGTGCCAGCAGCCAATCAGCGGGGGCCCGATACAATGAGCAGTTCTTC
NA,TRBJ2-7,TRBV6-2/TRBV6-3,NA,CASSSPSWIEQYF,TGTGCCAGCAGTTCCCCCTCATGGATCGAGCAGTACTTC
TRBD2,TRBJ2-1,TRBV7-2,few,CASSLRGLAGYNEQFF,TGTGCCAGCAGCTTACGGGGACTAGCGGGATACAATGAGCAGTTCTTC
NA,TRBJ1-5,TRBV7-2,few,CASSLNAGNQPQHF,TGTGCCAGCAGCTTGAACGCCGGAAATCAGCCCCAGCATTTT
NA,TRBJ1-1,TRBV3-1,few,CASSIEPGPYGEAFF,TGTGCCAGCAGCATCGAACCGGGACCTTATGGTGAAGCTTTCTTT
NA,TRBJ2-4,TRBV7-9,NA,CASRYPGGPGQAILAKNIQYF,TGTGCCAGCAGATATCCGGGGGGGCCCGGACAGGCGATTTTAGCCAAAAACATTCAGTACTTC
TRBD1,TRBJ1-5,TRBV6-1,many,CASSSSGGYQPQHF,TGTGCCAGCAGTAGTTCAGGGGGGTATCAGCCCCAGCATTTT
NA,TRBJ2-7,TRBV4-1,many,CASSLIRGNTYEQYF,TGCGCCAGCAGCCTGATTCGCGGGAACACCTACGAGCAGTACTTC
NA,TRBJ1-1,TRBV7-2,NA,CASSLESQSLEAFF,TGTGCCAGCAGCTTAGAGTCGCAGTCCCTTGAAGCTTTCTTT
NA,TRBJ2-5,TRBV7-9,NA,CASSLLALGETQYF,TGTGCCAGCAGCTTACTCGCTCTCGGGGAGACCCAGTACTTC
TRBD2,TRBJ2-7,TRBV18,few,CASSPGLATEQYF,TGTGCCAGCTCACCGGGACTAGCGACCGAGCAGTACTTC
TRBD2,TRBJ2-5,TRBV6-1,many,CASSFPAGQTLGETQYF,TGTGCCAGCAGTTTCCCAGCGGGGCAAACCTTAGGGGAGACCCAGTACTTC
NA,TRBJ1-5,TRBV6-2/TRBV6-3,many,CASSWDFSNQPQHF,TGTGCCAGCAGTTGGGACTTTAGCAATCAGCCCCAGCATTTT
TRBD1,TRBJ1-1,TRBV5-1,NA,CASSLGDRETGGTFF,TGCGCCAGCAGCTTGGGTGACAGGGAAACGGGAGGAACTTTCTTT
NA,TRBJ2-1,TRBV20-1,many,CSARLGGARFEQFF,TGCAGTGCCAGACTGGGGGGGGCAAGGTTTGAGCAGTTCTTC
NA,TRBJ1-4,TRBV4-1,few,CASSQLVGTNEKLFF,TGCGCCAGCAGCCAACTCGTGGGGACTAATGAAAAACTGTTTTTT
NA,TRBJ2-2,TRBV7-2,many,CASSVGTLNTGELFF,TGTGCCAGCAGCGTCGGGACTCTTAACACCGGGGAGCTGTTTTTT
NA,TRBJ1-4,TRBV7-9,many,CASSLRTGVNEKLFF,TGTGCCAGCAGCCTCCGGACTGGGGTTAATGAAAAACTGTTTTTT
NA,TRBJ1-2,TRBV27,few,CASSFTPGPISRDGYTF,TGTGCCAGCAGTTTCACTCCGGGCCCTATTTCCCGAGATGGCTACACCTTC
NA,TRBJ1-2,TRBV7-9,few,CASSSRQPVTGGYTF,TGTGCCAGCAGCTCACGACAGCCTGTTACGGGGGGCTACACCTTC
NA,TRBJ1-2,TRBV4-3,few,CASSQAQGSYGYTF,TGCGCCAGCAGCCAAGCACAGGGCAGCTATGGCTACACCTTC
NA,TRBJ1-1,TRBV7-9,NA,CASSLDAHWGTEAFF,TGTGCCAGCAGCTTAGATGCCCACTGGGGCACTGAAGCTTTCTTT
TRBD1,TRBJ2-1,TRBV27,NA,CASSSNRDRGYNEQFF,TGTGCCAGCAGTTCTAACCGGGACAGGGGCTACAATGAGCAGTTCTTC
NA,TRBJ2-5,TRBV24-1,NA,CATSDREERAQYF,TGTGCCACCAGTGATAGGGAGGAGAGGGCCCAGTACTTC
NA,TRBJ1-1,TRBV12-3/TRBV12-4,NA,CASSPAAYTEAFF,TGTGCCAGCAGCCCAGCGGCCTACACTGAAGCTTTCTTT
NA,TRBJ2-7,TRBV30,NA,CAWSAALGYEQYF,TGTGCCTGGAGTGCCGCATTGGGGTACGAGCAGTACTTC
NA,TRBJ2-2,TRBV27,few,CASGNRNTGELFF,TGTGCCAGCGGTAACAGAAACACCGGGGAGCTGTTTTTT
NA,TRBJ2-5,TRBV15,few,CATSRDLGVGETQYF,TGTGCCACCAGCAGAGATCTGGGGGTGGGAGAGACCCAGTACTTC
TRBD2,TRBJ2-1,TRBV7-2,NA,CASSERGLAVHNEQFF,TGTGCCAGCAGCGAGAGAGGACTAGCGGTCCACAATGAGCAGTTCTTC
TRBD1,TRBJ2-5,TRBV7-9,few,CASSPKDRQETQYF,TGTGCCAGCAGCCCTAAGGACAGGCAAGAGACCCAGTACTTC
TRBD1,TRBJ1-2,TRBV7-8,many,CASSPGQGAHYGYTF,TGTGCCAGCAGCCCAGGACAGGGGGCACACTATGGCTACACCTTC
NA,TRBJ2-5,TRBV7-2,many,CASSRFQETQYF,TGTGCCAGCAGCCGATTCCAAGAGACCCAGTACTTC